Following are 18 T cell receptor beta chains from one sample sequenced in a study of T cell responses to AZD1222 COVID-19 vaccine. Method: immunoSEQ multiplex PCR; TCRdb's copy keeps in-frame clones and lacks some. The profile covers about 6,100 clones, with about 90% appearing a single time and roughly 14% taken by the ten largest. This sample comprised peripheral blood, obtained 28 days after the second AZD1222 dose. These receptor sequences come from an adult who received the AZD1222 COVID-19 vaccine.

The V call is TRBV5-5, the J call TRBJ1-4, with D possibly being TRBD1 (5 bases). V was trimmed by 2 bases and J by 4 bases, leaving 9 bases between them. Germline CDR1 reads SGHKS; CDR2 reads YYEKEE (reference sequence). CDR3 length: 14 residues. The CDR3 coding sequence is TGTGCCAGCAGCTTTTGGGACGGTAATGAAAAACTGTTTTTT. Translation: CASSFWDGNEKLFF.

The chain couples TRBV28 to TRBJ2-5; 8 nucleotides match TRBD1. Germline trimming cut 5 bases from V and 2 bases from J; bases unmatched to any gene: 10. CDR1 is MDHEN and CDR2 is SYDVKM in the germline V gene. This CDR3 region has 16 residues. CDR3 loop: CASSRRQGFEQETQYF. The DNA of the CDR3 is TGTGCCAGCAGTAGAAGACAGGGGTTTGAGCAAGAGACCCAGTACTTC.

The V call is TRBV4-2, the J call TRBJ2-5, with TRBD2 identical over 9 bases. J was trimmed by 1 base and V by 3 bases; bases with no gene match: 3. This CDR3 comprises 15 residues. Germline CDR1 reads LGHNA; CDR2 reads YNFKEQ. This chain's CDR3 is CASSQATSGQETQYF. CDR3 sequence (DNA): TGTGCCAGCAGCCAGGCGACTAGCGGCCAAGAGACCCAGTACTTC.

This clone is labeled as large (0.1 to 1%). The chain uses TRBV11-3 and TRBJ2-1, with TRBD1 matching over 10 bases. CDR1 is SGHNT and CDR2 is YENEEA in the germline V gene. Trimming at V came to 5 bases and at J to 0 bases, leaving 4 bases not matched to a gene. The CDR3 sequence is 16 residues long. The CDR3 DNA sequence: TGTGCCAGCAGCGGCCGGGACAGGGGCTCCTACAATGAGCAGTTCTTC. Protein sequence: CASSGRDRGSYNEQFF.

This rearrangement joins TRBV7-2 to TRBJ2-5, with a possible D match to TRBD2 (6 bases). The germline CDR1 and CDR2 sequences are SGHTA and FQGNSA. CDR3 size: 16 residues. Trimming cost V 3 bases and J 3 bases, with 17 bases left between them. Written as DNA, the CDR3 is TGTGCCAGCAGCTTGGGAGGCCTAATAGAAAAAGAGACCCAGTACTTC. It is translated as CASSLGGLIEKETQYF.

V and J are TRBV7-9 and TRBJ1-3; D gene ambiguous. The CDR3 runs 15 residues. Between the trimmed V and J ends, which lost 10 bases and 0 bases, there was a span of 16 bases. The V gene's germline CDR1 is SEHNR and CDR2 FQNEAQ (reference sequence). The CDR3 sequence is CATGPQALSGNTIYF. The DNA for the CDR3 is TGTGCCACCGGGCCTCAAGCACTCTCTGGAAACACCATATATTTT.

The V call is TRBV7-8, the J call TRBJ2-7; TRBD2 might be the D (5 bases). From germline, CDR1 is SGHVS and CDR2 FQNEAQ. V was shortened by 5 bases and J by 5 bases, with 19 bases between the two germline ends. The CDR3 has 15 amino acids. CDR3 bases: TGTGCCAGCAGCCCTAGGCGGGCGGGCGTCCACGAGCAGTACTTC. Its protein product is CASSPRRAGVHEQYF.

This CDR3 reads CASSSIVGRRYEQYF. CDR3 DNA: TGTGCCAGTAGTTCAATAGTGGGCCGTCGCTACGAGCAGTACTTC. The rearrangement links TRBV19 to TRBJ2-7; no definite D call. The V end was cut by 5 bases, the J end by 3 bases, with 17 bases between. Per germline, CDR1 LNHDA and CDR2 SQIVND (reference sequence). This CDR3 is built from 15 residues.

J is TRBJ2-1 and V is TRBV21-1; TRBD1, the table's D call, was not compared with the DNA. TRBV21-1 counts as a pseudogene. This CDR3 is built from 12 residues. CDR3 in amino acids: CASSIHYNEQFF. In DNA, the CDR3 is TGTGCCAGCAGCATTCACTACAATGAGCAGTTCTTC.

The V and J genes are TRBV4-1 and TRBJ2-3; TRBD2 might be the D (6 bases). The length of the CDR3 is 15 residues. The V gene's germline CDR1 is MGHRA and CDR2 YSYEKL. The V end was cut by 4 bases, the J end by 2 bases, with 13 bases between. This CDR3 is CASSLSGGATDTQYF. CDR3 in DNA: TGCGCCAGCAGCCTAAGCGGAGGGGCCACAGATACGCAGTATTTT.

This chain uses TRBV10-3 with TRBJ1-2; no firm D call. The CDR3 has 14 residues. Trimming removed 11 bases at V and 6 bases at J, with 22 bases between. Germline-derived CDR1 and CDR2 are ENHRY and SYGVKD. The CDR3 DNA reads TGTGCCTCACAACCCGAGCGACGGGGAGATGGCTACACCTTC. It is translated as CASQPERRGDGYTF.

V is TRBV6-6 and J is TRBJ1-1; D is unresolved. Germline CDR1 MNHNY, CDR2 SVGAGI (reference sequence). The CDR3 contains 12 residues. The ends were cut back, 4 bases at V and 2 bases at J, with 5 bases in the middle. Here the CDR3 DNA reads TGTGCCAGCAGTTTCACTAACACTGAAGCTTTCTTT. It is translated as CASSFTNTEAFF.

This clone came up once. V gene TRBV30 combines with J gene TRBJ1-2, with D perhaps matching TRBD1 (5 bases). The length of the CDR3 is 16 residues. Per the germline V gene, CDR1 is GTSNPN and CDR2 is SVGIG (reference sequence). Trimming removed 4 bases at V and 4 bases at J, with 22 bases between. CDR3 sequence (DNA): TGTGCCTGGACTAGGGGTGGGGCCGCCTCAACCTATGGCTACACCTTC. Its translation: CAWTRGGAASTYGYTF.

V is TRBV19 and J is TRBJ1-5, with D possibly TRBD1 on 5 matching bases. Germline CDR1 is LNHDA and CDR2 is SQIVND (reference sequence). The CDR3 spans 14 residues. V was trimmed by 6 bases and J by 2 bases, leaving 11 bases between them. As DNA, the CDR3 is TGTGCCAGTAGCCAGGGATGGGGCAATCAGCCCCAGCATTTT. Amino acids: CASSQGWGNQPQHF.

The genes are TRBV4-3 and TRBJ1-2; the match to TRBD1 covers 10 bases. CDR1 LGHNA and CDR2 YSLEER come from the germline V gene. V lost 3 bases to trimming and J lost 5 bases; unmatched junction nucleotides: 6. The CDR3 contains 15 residues. The CDR3 DNA is TGCGCCAGCAGCCAGAGGACAGGGGGTAATTATGGCTACACCTTC. The encoded protein is CASSQRTGGNYGYTF.

This chain uses TRBV5-1 with TRBJ2-2; either TRBD1 or TRBD2 may supply D (5 bases each). The V and J ends lost 4 bases and 3 bases respectively, with 16 bases between them. CDR3 length: 16 residues. Germline V gene sequence: CDR1 SGHRS, CDR2 YFSETQ. CDR3 nucleotide sequence: TGCGCCAGCAGCCTGAGGGGCTACGGGGACACCGGGGAGCTGTTTTTT. It is translated as CASSLRGYGDTGELFF.

This clone has a handful of counts. The chain is built from TRBV4-3 and TRBJ1-5; D is uncertain. The CDR3 has 14 residues. Germline V gene data show CDR1 as LGHNA and CDR2 as YSLEER. V lost 0 bases, J lost 10 bases, and 13 bases lay in between. In nucleotides, the CDR3 is TGCGCCAGCAGCCAAGATAAGAATGGTGGACCCCAGCATTTT. It codes for CASSQDKNGGPQHF.

V gene TRBV10-3 combines with J gene TRBJ2-7; either TRBD1 or TRBD2 may fit D (5 bases each). The CDR3 runs 15 residues. Germline values: CDR1 ENHRY, CDR2 SYGVKD. V was clipped by 2 bases and J by 1 base, with 12 bases between them. CDR3 in amino acids: CAISEGGVGSYEQYV. CDR3 nucleotide sequence: TGTGCCATCAGTGAGGGGGGAGTAGGTTCCTACGAGCAGTACGTC.